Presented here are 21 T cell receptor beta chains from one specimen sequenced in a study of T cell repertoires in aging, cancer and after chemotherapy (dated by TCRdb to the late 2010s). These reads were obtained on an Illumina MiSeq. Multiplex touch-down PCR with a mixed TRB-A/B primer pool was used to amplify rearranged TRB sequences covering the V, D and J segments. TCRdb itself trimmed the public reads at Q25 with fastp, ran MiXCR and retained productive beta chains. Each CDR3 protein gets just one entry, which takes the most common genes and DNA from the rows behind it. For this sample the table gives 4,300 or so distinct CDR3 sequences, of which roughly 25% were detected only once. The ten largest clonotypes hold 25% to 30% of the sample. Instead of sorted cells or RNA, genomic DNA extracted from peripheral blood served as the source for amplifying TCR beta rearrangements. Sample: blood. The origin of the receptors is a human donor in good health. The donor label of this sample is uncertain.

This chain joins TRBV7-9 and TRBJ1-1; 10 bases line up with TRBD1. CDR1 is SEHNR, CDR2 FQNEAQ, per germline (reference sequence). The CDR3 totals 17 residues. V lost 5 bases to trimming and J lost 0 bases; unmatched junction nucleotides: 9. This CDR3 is CASSPRDRGWVNTEAFF. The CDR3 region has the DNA TGTGCCAGCAGCCCTCGGGACAGGGGATGGGTGAACACTGAAGCTTTCTTT.

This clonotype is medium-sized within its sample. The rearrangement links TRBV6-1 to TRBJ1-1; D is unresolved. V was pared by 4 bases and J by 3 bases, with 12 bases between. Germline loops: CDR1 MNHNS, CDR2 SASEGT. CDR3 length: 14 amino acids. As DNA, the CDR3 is TGTGCCAGCAGTGGGTTATGGGCGGACACTGAAGCTTTCTTT. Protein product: CASSGLWADTEAFF.

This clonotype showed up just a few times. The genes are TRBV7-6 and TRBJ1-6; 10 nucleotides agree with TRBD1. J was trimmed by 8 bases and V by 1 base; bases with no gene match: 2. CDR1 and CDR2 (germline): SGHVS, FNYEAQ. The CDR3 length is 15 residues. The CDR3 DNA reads TGTGCCAGCAGCTTAGAAGGGACAGGGGATTCACCCCTCCACTTT. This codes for CASSLEGTGDSPLHF.

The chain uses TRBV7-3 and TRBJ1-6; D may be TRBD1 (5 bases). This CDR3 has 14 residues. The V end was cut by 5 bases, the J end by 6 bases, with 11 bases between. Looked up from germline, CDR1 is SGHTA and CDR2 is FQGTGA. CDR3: CASSTGTANSPLHF. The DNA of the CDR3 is TGTGCCAGCAGCACCGGGACGGCTAATTCACCCCTCCACTTT.

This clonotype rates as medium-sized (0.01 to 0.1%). CDR3 in amino acids: CASSPSGQGRLNYGYTF. As DNA, the CDR3 is TGTGCCAGCAGTCCTTCGGGACAGGGCAGGCTAAACTATGGCTACACCTTC. This chain joins TRBV6-6 and TRBJ1-2; 9 positions match TRBD1. The CDR3 loop spans 17 amino acids. J lost 2 bases, V lost 5 bases, and 12 bases had no gene match. Germline assignment: CDR1 MNHNY and CDR2 SVGAGI (reference sequence).

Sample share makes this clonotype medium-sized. CDR3 DNA: TGTGCCAGCAGCGAAAAAGGACTAGCGTACGCGAACACCGGGGAGCTGTTTTTT. It translates to CASSEKGLAYANTGELFF. V usage is TRBV11-1 and J usage is TRBJ2-2; TRBD2 agrees at 9 bases. V lost 5 bases and J lost 0; bases outside the gene matches: 10. The germline V gene has CDR1 SGHAT and CDR2 FQDESV (reference sequence). The CDR3 runs 18 residues.

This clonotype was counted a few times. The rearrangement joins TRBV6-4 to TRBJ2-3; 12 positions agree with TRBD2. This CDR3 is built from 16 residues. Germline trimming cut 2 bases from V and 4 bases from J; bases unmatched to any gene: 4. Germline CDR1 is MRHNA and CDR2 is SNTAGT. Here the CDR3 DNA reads TGTGCCAGCAGTGACCAGACTAGCGGGGGATCAGATACGCAGTATTTT. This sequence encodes CASSDQTSGGSDTQYF.

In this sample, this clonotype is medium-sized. CDR3 nucleotide sequence: TGTGCCACCAGCAGAGATGTGGCCCTGAGCACAGATACGCAGTATTTT. As protein: CATSRDVALSTDTQYF. J is TRBJ2-3 and V is TRBV15; D gene ambiguous. CDR3 length: 16 amino acids. V was shortened by 0 bases and J by 0 bases, with 10 bases between the two germline ends. CDR1 and CDR2 (germline): LNHNV, YYDKDF (reference sequence).

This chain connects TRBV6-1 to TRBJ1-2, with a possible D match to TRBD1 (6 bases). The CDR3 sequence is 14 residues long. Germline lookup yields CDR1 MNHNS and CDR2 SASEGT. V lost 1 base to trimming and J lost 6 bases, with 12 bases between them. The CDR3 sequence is CASSEGGGGDGYTF. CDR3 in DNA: TGTGCCAGCAGTGAAGGAGGGGGGGGGGATGGCTACACCTTC.

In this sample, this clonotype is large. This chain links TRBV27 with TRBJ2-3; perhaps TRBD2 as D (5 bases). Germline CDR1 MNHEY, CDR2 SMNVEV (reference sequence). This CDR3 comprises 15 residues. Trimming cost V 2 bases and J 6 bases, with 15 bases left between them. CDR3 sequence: CASSLTGQKRDTQYF. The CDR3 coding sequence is TGTGCCAGCAGTTTAACCGGGCAAAAGCGGGATACGCAGTATTTT.

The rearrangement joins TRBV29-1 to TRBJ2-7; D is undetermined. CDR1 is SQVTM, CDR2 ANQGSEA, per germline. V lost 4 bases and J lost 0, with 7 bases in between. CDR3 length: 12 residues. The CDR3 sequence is CSVGSGSYEQYF. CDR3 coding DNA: TGCAGCGTTGGGTCTGGCTCCTACGAGCAGTACTTC.

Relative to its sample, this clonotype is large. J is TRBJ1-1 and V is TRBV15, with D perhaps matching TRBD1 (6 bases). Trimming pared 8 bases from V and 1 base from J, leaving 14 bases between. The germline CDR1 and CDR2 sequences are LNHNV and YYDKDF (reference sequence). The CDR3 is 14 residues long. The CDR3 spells CATSNGQKNTEAFF. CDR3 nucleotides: TGTGCCACCTCAAACGGACAGAAGAACACTGAAGCTTTCTTT.

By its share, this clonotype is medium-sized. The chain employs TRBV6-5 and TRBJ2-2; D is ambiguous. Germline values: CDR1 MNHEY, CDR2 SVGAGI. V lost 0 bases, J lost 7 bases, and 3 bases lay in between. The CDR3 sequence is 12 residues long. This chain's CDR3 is CASSYSNGELFF. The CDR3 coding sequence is TGTGCCAGCAGTTACTCGAACGGGGAGCTGTTTTTT.

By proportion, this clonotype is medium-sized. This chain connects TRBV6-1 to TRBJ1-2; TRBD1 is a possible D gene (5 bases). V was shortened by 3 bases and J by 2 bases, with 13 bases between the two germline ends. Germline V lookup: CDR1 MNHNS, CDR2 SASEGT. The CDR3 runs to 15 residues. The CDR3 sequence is CASSDGAVPNYGYTF. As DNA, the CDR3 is TGTGCCAGCAGTGATGGGGCGGTTCCAAACTATGGCTACACCTTC.

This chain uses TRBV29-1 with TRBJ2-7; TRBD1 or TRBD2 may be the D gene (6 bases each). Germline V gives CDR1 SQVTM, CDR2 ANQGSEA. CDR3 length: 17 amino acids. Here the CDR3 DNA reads TGCATCGCCCGGGTAGGAGGACCAGAGGGGGGCATATTCGAGCAGTACTTC. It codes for CIARVGGPEGGIFEQYF.

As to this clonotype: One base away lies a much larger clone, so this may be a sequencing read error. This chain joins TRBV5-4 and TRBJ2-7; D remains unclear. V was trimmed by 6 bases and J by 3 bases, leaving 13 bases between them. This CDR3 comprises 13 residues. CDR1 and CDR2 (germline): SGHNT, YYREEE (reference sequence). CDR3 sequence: CASNLSLDYEQYF. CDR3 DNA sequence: TGTGCCAGCAACTTATCTCTAGACTACGAGCAGTACTTC.

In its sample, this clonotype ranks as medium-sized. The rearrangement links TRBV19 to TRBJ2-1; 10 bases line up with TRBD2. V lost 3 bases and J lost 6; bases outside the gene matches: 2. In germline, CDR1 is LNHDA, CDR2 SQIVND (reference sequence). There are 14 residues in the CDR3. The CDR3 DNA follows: TGTGCCAGTAGTATTGGACTAGCGGTCAATGAGCAGTTCTTC. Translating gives CASSIGLAVNEQFF. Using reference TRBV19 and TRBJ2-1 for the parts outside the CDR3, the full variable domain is DGGITQSPKYLFRKEGQNVTLSCEQNLNHDAMYWYRQDPGQGLRLIYYSQIVNDFQKGDIAEGYSVSREKKESFPLTVTSAQKNPTAFYLCASSIGLAVNEQFFGPGTRLTVL.

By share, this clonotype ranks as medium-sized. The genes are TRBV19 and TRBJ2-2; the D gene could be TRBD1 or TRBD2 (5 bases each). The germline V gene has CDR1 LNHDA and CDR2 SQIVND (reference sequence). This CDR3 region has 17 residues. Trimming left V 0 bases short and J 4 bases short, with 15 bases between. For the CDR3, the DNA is TGTGCCAGTAGTATAGATCTTGGGACCCTGGGCACCGGGGAGCTGTTTTTT. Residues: CASSIDLGTLGTGELFF.

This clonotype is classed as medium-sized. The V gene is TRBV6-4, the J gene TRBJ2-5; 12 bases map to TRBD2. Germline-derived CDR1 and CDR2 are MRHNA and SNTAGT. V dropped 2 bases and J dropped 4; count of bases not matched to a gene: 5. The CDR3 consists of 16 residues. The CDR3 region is CASSDDASGGAETQYF. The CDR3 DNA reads TGTGCCAGCAGTGACGACGCTAGCGGGGGGGCAGAGACCCAGTACTTC.

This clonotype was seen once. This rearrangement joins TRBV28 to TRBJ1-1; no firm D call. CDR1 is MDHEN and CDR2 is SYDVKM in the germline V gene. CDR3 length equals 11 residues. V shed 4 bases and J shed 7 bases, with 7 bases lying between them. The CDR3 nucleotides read TGTGCCAGCAGTTCCTTCGATGAAGCTTTCTTT. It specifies CASSSFDEAFF.

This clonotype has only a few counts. Written as DNA, the CDR3 is TGTGCCAGCAGTCTTCGACAGTTAAGCAATCAGCCCCAGCATTTT. The encoded protein is CASSLRQLSNQPQHF. The chain uses TRBV6-5 and TRBJ1-5; perhaps TRBD1 as D (5 bases). V lost 5 bases to trimming and J lost 1 base, with 12 bases between them. There are 15 residues in the CDR3. Germline V gene lookup returns CDR1 MNHEY and CDR2 SVGAGI.